This TCR beta chain derives from a study of blood T cell repertoires in COVID-19. For the study at large: Sources were T cells, B-cell-depleted T cells, or PBMCs; the material itself was cDNA or gDNA.

This table comes from immunoSEQ multiplex PCR, and its TCRdb copy is limited to in-frame clones, with some not included. The sample shows 59,000 or so clones, more than 60% of them seen only once. The V gene lost 7 bases and the J gene lost 5 bases, with 26 bases spanning the gap. Germline CDR1 is SGDLS and CDR2 is YYNGEE. The CDR3 spans 17 residues. Material for sequencing was peripheral blood. The V call is TRBV9, the J call TRBJ2-3; D is possibly TRBD1 or TRBD2 (11 bases each). This receptor was taken from a woman aged 45-65 years with active or convalescent COVID-19. The CDR3 nucleotides read TGTGCCAGCTCCGGACAGGGGGCTCTAGCGGGGGGAGATACGCAGTATTTT. As protein: CASSGQGALAGGDTQYF.